This TCR beta chain is drawn from a study of blood T cell repertoires in COVID-19. TCRdb keeps only in-frame clones here, not all; method: immunoSEQ multiplex PCR. Here the sample spans about 220,000 clones, 86% being singletons. The germline V gene has CDR1 SEHNR and CDR2 FQNEAQ (reference sequence). V dropped 5 bases and J dropped 10; count of bases not matched to a gene: 11. This CDR3 contains 16 residues. Sequenced sample: PBMCs or T cells enriched from blood (not recorded which). The clonotype was recovered from a woman in her thirties or forties with acute COVID-19. V and J are TRBV7-9 and TRBJ1-6; 10 nucleotides match TRBD1. The CDR3, as DNA: TGTGCCAGCAGCGCCACATTGGGGACAGGGGAGTCACCCCTCCACTTT. Its translation is CASSATLGTGESPLHF.